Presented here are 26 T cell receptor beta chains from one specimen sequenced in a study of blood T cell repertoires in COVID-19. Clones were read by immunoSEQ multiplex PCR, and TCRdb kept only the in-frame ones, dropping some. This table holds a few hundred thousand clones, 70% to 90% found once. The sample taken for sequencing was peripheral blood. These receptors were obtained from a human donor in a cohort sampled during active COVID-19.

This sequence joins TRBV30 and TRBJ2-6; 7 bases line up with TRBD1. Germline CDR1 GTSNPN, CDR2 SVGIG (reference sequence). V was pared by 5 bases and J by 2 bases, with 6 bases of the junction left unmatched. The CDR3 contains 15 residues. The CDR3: CAWALGTAGANVLTF. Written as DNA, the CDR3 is TGTGCCTGGGCTCTCGGGACAGCTGGGGCCAACGTCCTGACTTTC.

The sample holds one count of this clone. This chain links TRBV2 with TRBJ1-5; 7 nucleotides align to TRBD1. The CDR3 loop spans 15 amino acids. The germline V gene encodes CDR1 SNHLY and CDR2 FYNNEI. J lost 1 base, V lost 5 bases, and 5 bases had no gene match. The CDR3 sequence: CASSPDRASNQPQHF. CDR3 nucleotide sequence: TGTGCCAGCAGTCCCGACAGGGCCAGCAATCAGCCCCAGCATTTT.

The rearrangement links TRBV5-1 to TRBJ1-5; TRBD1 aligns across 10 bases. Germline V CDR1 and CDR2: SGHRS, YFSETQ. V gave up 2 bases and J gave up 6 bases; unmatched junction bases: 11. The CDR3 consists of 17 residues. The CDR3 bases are TGCGCCAGCAGCTTAGAACCCCGGGACAGGGGTCCTCAGCCCCAGCATTTT. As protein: CASSLEPRDRGPQPQHF.

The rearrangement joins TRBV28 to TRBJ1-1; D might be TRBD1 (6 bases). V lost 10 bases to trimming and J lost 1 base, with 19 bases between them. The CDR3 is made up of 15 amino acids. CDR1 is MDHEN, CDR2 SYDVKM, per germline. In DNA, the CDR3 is TGTGCCACCAAGCCATCCGGGACAACGAACACTGAAGCTTTCTTT. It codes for CATKPSGTTNTEAFF. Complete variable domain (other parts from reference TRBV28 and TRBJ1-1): DVKVTQSSRYLVKRTGEKVFLECVQDMDHENMFWYRQDPGLGLRLIYFSYDVKMKEKGDIPEGYSVSREKKERFSLILESASTNQTSMYLCATKPSGTTNTEAFFGQGTRLTVV.

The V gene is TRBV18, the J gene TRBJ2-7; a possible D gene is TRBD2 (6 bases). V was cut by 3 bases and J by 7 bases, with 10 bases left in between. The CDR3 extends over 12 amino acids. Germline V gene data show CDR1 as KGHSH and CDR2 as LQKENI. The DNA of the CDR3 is TGTGCCAGCTCACCGGGACTCCCTGAGCAGTACTTC. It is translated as CASSPGLPEQYF. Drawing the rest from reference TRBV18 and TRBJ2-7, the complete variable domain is NAGVMQNPRHLVRRRGQEARLRCSPMKGHSHVYWYRQLPEEGLKFMVYLQKENIIDESGMPKERFSAEFPKEGPSILRIQQVVRGDSAAYFCASSPGLPEQYFGPGTRLTVT.

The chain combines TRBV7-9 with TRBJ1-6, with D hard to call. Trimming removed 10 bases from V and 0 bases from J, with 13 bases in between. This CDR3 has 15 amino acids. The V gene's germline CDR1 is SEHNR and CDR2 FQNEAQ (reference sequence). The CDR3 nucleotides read TGTGCCACCCCAACTAAAGACTCCTATAATTCACCCCTCCACTTT. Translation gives CATPTKDSYNSPLHF.

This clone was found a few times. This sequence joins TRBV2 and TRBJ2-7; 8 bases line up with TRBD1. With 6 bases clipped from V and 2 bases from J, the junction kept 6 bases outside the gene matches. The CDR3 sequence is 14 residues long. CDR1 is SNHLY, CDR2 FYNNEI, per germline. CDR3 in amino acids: CASRDPGGTYEQYF. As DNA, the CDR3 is TGTGCCAGCAGGGACCCAGGGGGCACCTACGAGCAGTACTTC. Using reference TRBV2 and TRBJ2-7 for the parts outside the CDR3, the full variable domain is EPEVTQTPSHQVTQMGQEVILRCVPISNHLYFYWYRQILGQKVEFLVSFYNNEISEKSEIFDDQFSVERPDGSNFTLKIRSTKLEDSAMYFCASRDPGGTYEQYFGPGTRLTVT.

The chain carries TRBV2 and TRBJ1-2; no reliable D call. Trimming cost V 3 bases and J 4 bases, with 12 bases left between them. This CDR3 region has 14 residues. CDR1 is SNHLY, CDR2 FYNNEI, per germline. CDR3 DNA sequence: TGTGCCAGCAGTGACGAGGGCCGGACCTATGGCTACACCTTC. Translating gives CASSDEGRTYGYTF.

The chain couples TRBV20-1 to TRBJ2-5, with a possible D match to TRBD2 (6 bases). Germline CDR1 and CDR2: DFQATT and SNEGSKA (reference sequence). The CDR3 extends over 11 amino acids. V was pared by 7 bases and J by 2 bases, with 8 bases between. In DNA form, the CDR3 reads TGCAGTGGGGGACTTCAAGAGACCCAGTACTTC. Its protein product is CSGGLQETQYF.

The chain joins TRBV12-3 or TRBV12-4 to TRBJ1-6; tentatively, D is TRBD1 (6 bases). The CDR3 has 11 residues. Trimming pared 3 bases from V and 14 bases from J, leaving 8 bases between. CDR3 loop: CASSLRGTLHF. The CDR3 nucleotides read TGTGCCAGCAGTTTGAGGGGGACCCTCCACTTT.

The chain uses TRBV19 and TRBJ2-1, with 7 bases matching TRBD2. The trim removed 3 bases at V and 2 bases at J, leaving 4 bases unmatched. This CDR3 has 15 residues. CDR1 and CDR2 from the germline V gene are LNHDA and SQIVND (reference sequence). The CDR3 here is CASSIMGGTYNEQFF. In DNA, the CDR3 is TGTGCCAGTAGTATTATGGGGGGGACCTACAATGAGCAGTTCTTC.

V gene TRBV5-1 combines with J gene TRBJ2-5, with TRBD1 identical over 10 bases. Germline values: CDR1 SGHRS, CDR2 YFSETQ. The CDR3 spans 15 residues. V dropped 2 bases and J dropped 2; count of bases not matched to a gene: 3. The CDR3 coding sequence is TGCGCCAGCAGCTTAGGGACAGGGGTACAAGAGACCCAGTACTTC. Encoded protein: CASSLGTGVQETQYF.

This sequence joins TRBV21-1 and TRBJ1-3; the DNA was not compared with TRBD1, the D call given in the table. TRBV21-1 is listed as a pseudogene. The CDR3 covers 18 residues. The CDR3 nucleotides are TGTGCCAGCAGCAAATGTACAGGGGTCCCTAGCTCTGGAAACACCATATATTTT. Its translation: CASSKCTGVPSSGNTIYF.

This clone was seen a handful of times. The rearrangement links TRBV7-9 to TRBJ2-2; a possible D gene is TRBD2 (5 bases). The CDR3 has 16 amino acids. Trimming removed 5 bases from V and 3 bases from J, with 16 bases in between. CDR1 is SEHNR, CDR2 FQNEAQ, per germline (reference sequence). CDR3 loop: CASSPRGSRDTGELFF. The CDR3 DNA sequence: TGTGCCAGCAGCCCCAGAGGGTCAAGGGACACCGGGGAGCTGTTTTTT.

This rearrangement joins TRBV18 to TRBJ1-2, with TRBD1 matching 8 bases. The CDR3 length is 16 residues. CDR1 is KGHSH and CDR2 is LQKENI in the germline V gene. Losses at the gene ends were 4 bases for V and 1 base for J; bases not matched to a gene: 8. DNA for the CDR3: TGTGCCAGCTCACAGAAAGGACAGGGACTTAACTATGGCTACACCTTC. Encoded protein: CASSQKGQGLNYGYTF.

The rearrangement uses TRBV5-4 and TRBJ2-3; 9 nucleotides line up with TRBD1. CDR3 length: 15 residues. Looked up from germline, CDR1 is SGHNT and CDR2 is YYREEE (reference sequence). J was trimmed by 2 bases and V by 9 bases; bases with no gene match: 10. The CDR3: CATGPGQGITDTQYF. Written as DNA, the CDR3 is TGTGCCACTGGACCGGGACAGGGTATCACAGATACGCAGTATTTT.

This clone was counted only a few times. The CDR3 coding sequence is TGTGCCTGGAGTTCCGACAGGAATCAGCCCCAGCATTTT. This sequence encodes CAWSSDRNQPQHF. The rearrangement uses TRBV30 and TRBJ1-5; the D gene is possibly TRBD1 (6 bases). With 2 bases removed from V and 4 bases from J, the gap between germline ends came to 9 bases. The CDR3 runs 13 residues. Germline CDR1 GTSNPN, CDR2 SVGIG (reference sequence). Complete variable domain (other parts from reference TRBV30 and TRBJ1-5): SQTIHQWPATLVQPVGSPLSLECTVEGTSNPNLYWYRQAAGRGLQLLFYSVGIGQISSEVPQNLSASRPQDRQFILSSKKLLLSDSGFYLCAWSSDRNQPQHFGDGTRLSIL.

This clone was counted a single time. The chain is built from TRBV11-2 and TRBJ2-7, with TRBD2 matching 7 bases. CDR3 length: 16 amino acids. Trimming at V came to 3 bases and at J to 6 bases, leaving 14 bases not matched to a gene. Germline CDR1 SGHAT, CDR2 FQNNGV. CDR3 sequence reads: CASSFTLAVRFTEQYF. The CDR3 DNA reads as TGTGCCAGCAGCTTTACGCTAGCGGTTCGTTTTACCGAGCAGTACTTC.

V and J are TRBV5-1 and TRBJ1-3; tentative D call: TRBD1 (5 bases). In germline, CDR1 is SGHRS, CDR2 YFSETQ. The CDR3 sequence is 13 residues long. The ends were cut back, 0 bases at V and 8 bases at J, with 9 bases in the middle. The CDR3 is CASSLASQDTIYF. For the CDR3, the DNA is TGCGCCAGCAGCTTGGCTTCACAGGACACCATATATTTT.

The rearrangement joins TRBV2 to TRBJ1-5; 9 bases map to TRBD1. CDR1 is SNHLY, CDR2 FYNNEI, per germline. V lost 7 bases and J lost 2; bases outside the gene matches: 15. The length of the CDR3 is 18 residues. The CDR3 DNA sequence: TGTGCCAGCATGGGGACAGGGAATTTCGACCTTGGCAATCAGCCCCAGCATTTT. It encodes CASMGTGNFDLGNQPQHF.

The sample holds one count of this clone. As DNA, the CDR3 is TGTGCCAGCAGCTCCGGACAGGGTAGCTACGAGCAGTACTTC. Encoded protein: CASSSGQGSYEQYF. The V and J genes are TRBV13 and TRBJ2-7; 8 bases fit TRBD1. This CDR3 has 14 residues. The J segment lost 3 bases and the V segment lost 4 bases, leaving 5 bases of the junction unmatched. Germline loops: CDR1 PRHDT, CDR2 FYEKMQ (reference sequence).

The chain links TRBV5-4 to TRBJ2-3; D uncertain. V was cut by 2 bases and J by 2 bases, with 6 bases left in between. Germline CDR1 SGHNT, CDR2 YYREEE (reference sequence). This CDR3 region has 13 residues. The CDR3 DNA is TGTGCCAGCAGCTTAACATACACAGATACGCAGTATTTT. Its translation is CASSLTYTDTQYF. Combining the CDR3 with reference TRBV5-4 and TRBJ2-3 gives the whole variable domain ETGVTQSPTHLIKTRGQQVTLRCSSQSGHNTVSWYQQALGQGPQFIFQYYREEENGRGNFPPRFSGLQFPNYSSELNVNALELDDSALYLCASSLTYTDTQYFGPGTRLTVL.

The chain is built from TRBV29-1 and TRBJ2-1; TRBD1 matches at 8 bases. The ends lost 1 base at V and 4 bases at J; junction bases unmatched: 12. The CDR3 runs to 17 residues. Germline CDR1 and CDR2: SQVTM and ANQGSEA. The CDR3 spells CSVEGLITGGRYNEQFF. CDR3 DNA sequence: TGCAGCGTTGAAGGACTCATTACAGGGGGTCGGTACAATGAGCAGTTCTTC.

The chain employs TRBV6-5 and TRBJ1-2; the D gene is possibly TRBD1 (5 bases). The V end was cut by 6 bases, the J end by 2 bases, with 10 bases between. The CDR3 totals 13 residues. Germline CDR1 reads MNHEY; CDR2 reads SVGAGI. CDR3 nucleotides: TGTGCCAGCAGGGGCAGGGCCAACTATGGCTACACCTTC. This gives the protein CASRGRANYGYTF.

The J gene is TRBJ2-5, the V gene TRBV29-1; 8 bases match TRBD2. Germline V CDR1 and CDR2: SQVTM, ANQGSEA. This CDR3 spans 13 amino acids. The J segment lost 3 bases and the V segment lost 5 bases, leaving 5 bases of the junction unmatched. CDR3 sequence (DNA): TGCAGCGTTCAAACTAGCGGAGAAGAGACCCAGTACTTC. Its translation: CSVQTSGEETQYF.

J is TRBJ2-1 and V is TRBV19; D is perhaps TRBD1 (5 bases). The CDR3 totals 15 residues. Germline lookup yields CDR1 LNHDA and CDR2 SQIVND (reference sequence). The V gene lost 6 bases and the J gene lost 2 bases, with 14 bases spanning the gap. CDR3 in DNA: TGTGCCAGTAGCCCCCCCAGGGCGACCTACAATGAGCAGTTCTTC. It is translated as CASSPPRATYNEQFF. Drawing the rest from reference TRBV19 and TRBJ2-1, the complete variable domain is DGGITQSPKYLFRKEGQNVTLSCEQNLNHDAMYWYRQDPGQGLRLIYYSQIVNDFQKGDIAEGYSVSREKKESFPLTVTSAQKNPTAFYLCASSPPRATYNEQFFGPGTRLTVL.